This TCR beta chain was identified during a study of a mutant IDH1 vaccine in newly diagnosed glioma. The wider study: Each patient was administered eight vaccinations, scheduled in weeks 1, 3, 5, 7, 11, 15, 19 and 23.

Produced via immunoSEQ multiplex PCR; TCRdb's table is partial and in-frame only. The sample has roughly 130,000 clones; around 80% are singletons. Study results and limitations: Top-clonotype changes in peripheral T cells seemed unrelated to pseudoprogression.

CDR3 length: 14 amino acids. Germline V gives CDR1 SGHRS, CDR2 YFSETQ. With 4 bases clipped from V and 5 bases from J, the junction kept 4 bases outside the gene matches. Time point of the sample: week 11, during vaccination. The study gave 300 ug of mutant IDH1 20-mer peptide per vaccine dose, with topical imiquimod. On this clone: Antigen: not known.

This sequence was found in a man aged 40-50 years with glioma. The rearrangement joins TRBV5-1 to TRBJ1-5; TRBD1 agrees at 9 bases. The material was PBMCs, obtained from a glioma patient whose treatment included an IDH1 peptide vaccine. The CDR3 reads CASSLGQGDQPQHF. The CDR3, as DNA: TGCGCCAGCAGCCTGGGACAGGGAGATCAGCCCCAGCATTTT.